One and the same sample provided the 15 T cell receptor beta chains below, sequenced in a study of PD-1 blockade in mismatch repair-deficient tumors. Libraries were prepared by immunoSEQ multiplex PCR; TCRdb keeps only in-frame clonotypes and omits some of them. The top ten hold roughly 4.8% of the sample, which has about 110,000 clones, approximately 80% seen once. This sample comprised peripheral blood, obtained about 60 weeks after starting pembrolizumab. The source of these receptors is an adult with mismatch repair-deficient cancer.

The chain has TRBV10-1 and TRBJ2-5; 11 bases are shared with TRBD2. The CDR3 loop spans 15 amino acids. From germline, CDR1 is WNHNN and CDR2 SYGVQD (reference sequence). V lost 3 bases, J lost 5 bases, and 5 bases stayed unmatched. The chain's CDR3 is CASSDLAGGVETQYF. CDR3 nucleotide sequence: TGCGCCAGCAGTGATCTAGCGGGAGGTGTGGAGACCCAGTACTTC.

The chain couples TRBV18 to TRBJ2-7; D possibly corresponds to TRBD1 (6 bases). This CDR3 region has 14 residues. Germline V gene sequence: CDR1 KGHSH, CDR2 LQKENI. Trimming pared 3 bases from V and 5 bases from J, leaving 14 bases between. The CDR3 nucleotides are TGTGCCAGCTCACCCAGGGGTGCCGGGGACGAGCAGTACTTC. This encodes CASSPRGAGDEQYF.

The chain joins TRBV21-1 to TRBJ2-1; the table's D gene call, TRBD1, was not cross checked with the DNA. TRBV21-1 is described as a pseudogene. The length of the CDR3 is 16 residues. CDR3 in amino acids: CASSKALCKFQNEQFF. The CDR3 bases are TGTGCCAGCAGCAAAGCGCTTTGTAAATTCCAGAATGAGCAGTTCTTC.

The chain links TRBV4-1 to TRBJ2-7; D possibly matches TRBD1 or TRBD2 (5 bases each). V shed 3 bases and J shed 6 bases, with 9 bases lying between them. The length of the CDR3 is 12 residues. CDR1 and CDR2 from the germline V gene are MGHRA and YSYEKL. In DNA, the CDR3 is TGCGCCAGCAGCCACGGGACGTCCGAGCAGTACTTC. This translates into CASSHGTSEQYF.

This clone was picked up many times. V and J are TRBV18 and TRBJ2-5, with D maybe TRBD1 (6 bases). Germline CDR1 and CDR2: KGHSH and LQKENI. Trimming pared 1 base from V and 5 bases from J, leaving 11 bases between. CDR3 length: 14 amino acids. CDR3 sequence (DNA): TGTGCCAGCTCACCACTGGGGGCACGGGAGACCCAGTACTTC. Its translation is CASSPLGARETQYF.

CDR3 DNA: TGTGCCTGGAGTGGGGGCCCTACAGGGGACCAGGGGACTGAAGCTTTCTTT. Its translation is CAWSGGPTGDQGTEAFF. The chain combines TRBV30 with TRBJ1-1, with TRBD1 identical over 7 bases. The CDR3 runs 17 residues. Per the germline V gene, CDR1 is GTSNPN and CDR2 is SVGIG (reference sequence). V lost 1 base to trimming and J lost 5 bases; unmatched junction nucleotides: 16.

The chain recombines TRBV10-3 with TRBJ1-1; possible D gene TRBD1, 5 bases. This CDR3 is built from 14 residues. Trimming cost V 5 bases and J 3 bases, with 13 bases left between them. Germline CDR1 and CDR2: ENHRY and SYGVKD. The CDR3 spells CAISIGGADTEAFF. The CDR3 nucleotides read TGTGCCATCAGTATCGGGGGTGCGGACACTGAAGCTTTCTTT.

J is TRBJ1-1 and V is TRBV27; D uncertain. CDR3 length: 13 residues. Germline CDR1 reads MNHEY; CDR2 reads SMNVEV (reference sequence). V lost 4 bases and J 0 bases, leaving 6 bases between the germline ends. The CDR3: CASSSQLNTEAFF. CDR3 bases: TGTGCCAGCAGTTCCCAATTGAACACTGAAGCTTTCTTT.

V gene TRBV5-5 combines with J gene TRBJ1-4; D perhaps matches TRBD1 (6 bases). The length of the CDR3 is 14 residues. Germline CDR1 reads SGHKS; CDR2 reads YYEKEE (reference sequence). V gave up 3 bases and J gave up 7 bases, with 13 bases separating them. The CDR3 here is CASSSPGDTEKLFF. In nucleotides, the CDR3 is TGTGCCAGCAGCTCTCCCGGGGACACTGAAAAACTGTTTTTT.

The chain couples TRBV6-6 to TRBJ1-2; 7 bases align to TRBD1. J gave up 0 bases and V 6 bases, and 7 bases lay outside the gene matches. The V gene's germline CDR1 is MNHNY and CDR2 SVGAGI (reference sequence). This CDR3 is 15 amino acids long. The CDR3 is CASRPGQATNYGYTF. In DNA form, the CDR3 reads TGTGCCAGCAGACCCGGACAGGCCACTAACTATGGCTACACCTTC.

V usage is TRBV11-2 and J usage is TRBJ2-1; 7 bases are a match to TRBD1. Germline V gene lookup returns CDR1 SGHAT and CDR2 FQNNGV. After removal of 2 bases from V and 5 bases from J, the junction contained 12 bases not matched to a gene. The CDR3 runs to 17 residues. CDR3 sequence reads: CASSLIIGGAYNNEQFF. In DNA, the CDR3 is TGTGCCAGCAGCTTAATTATAGGGGGCGCTTACAACAATGAGCAGTTCTTC. Combining the CDR3 with reference TRBV11-2 and TRBJ2-1 gives the whole variable domain EAGVAQSPRYKIIEKRQSVAFWCNPISGHATLYWYQQILGQGPKLLIQFQNNGVVDDSQLPKDRFSAERLKGVDSTLKIQPAKLEDSAVYLCASSLIIGGAYNNEQFFGPGTRLTVL.

The chain is built from TRBV29-1 and TRBJ1-2, with 8 bases that match TRBD1. This CDR3 region has 14 residues. CDR1 is SQVTM and CDR2 is ANQGSEA in the germline V gene. The CDR3 here is CSVPTGTGHYGYTF. CDR3 nucleotides: TGCTCCGTCCCAACCGGGACAGGACACTATGGCTACACCTTC.

This clone was detected once. The rearrangement joins TRBV14 to TRBJ2-1; maybe TRBD2 (6 bases). V dropped 6 bases and J dropped 10 bases, with 19 bases sitting between them. This CDR3 has 14 amino acids. Germline CDR1 is SGHDN and CDR2 is FVKESK. The CDR3: CASSPTRLGREQFF. The CDR3 nucleotides are TGTGCCAGCAGTCCGACTAGGTTGGGGAGGGAGCAGTTCTTC.

The V and J genes are TRBV19 and TRBJ2-1; D may be TRBD2 (5 bases). The CDR3 consists of 16 residues. The germline V gene encodes CDR1 LNHDA and CDR2 SQIVND (reference sequence). Trimming removed 4 bases at V and 0 bases at J, with 13 bases between. The CDR3 DNA sequence: TGTGCCAGTAGTACTGATAGGGAGAGCTCCTACAATGAGCAGTTCTTC. Protein product: CASSTDRESSYNEQFF.

The rearrangement joins TRBV18 to TRBJ2-7; D is unresolved. Germline V CDR1 and CDR2: KGHSH, LQKENI. The CDR3 has 14 amino acids. V lost 2 bases, J lost 3 bases, and 11 bases lay in between. The CDR3 here is CASSPIKFSYEQYF. The CDR3 DNA sequence: TGTGCCAGCTCACCAATCAAGTTCAGCTACGAGCAGTACTTC.